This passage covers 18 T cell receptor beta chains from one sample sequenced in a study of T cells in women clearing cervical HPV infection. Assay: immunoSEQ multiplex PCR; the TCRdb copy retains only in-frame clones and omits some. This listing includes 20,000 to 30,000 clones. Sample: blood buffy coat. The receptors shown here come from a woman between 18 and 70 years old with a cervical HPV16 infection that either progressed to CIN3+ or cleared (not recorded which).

CDR3 bases read: TGCAGTGCTAGCGGGGGGGTCAATGAG. Translation: CSASGGVNE. The CDR3 in its entirety is CSASGGVNEQFF. This chain connects TRBV20-1 to TRBJ2-1, with 8 positions matching TRBD2. Sequencing ends 3 residues short of the CDR3 end; the germline J gene provides the rest. The CDR3 covers 12 residues. Germline V gene data show CDR1 as DFQATT and CDR2 as SNEGSKA (reference sequence). The ends lost 3 bases at V and 6 bases at J; junction bases unmatched: 1.

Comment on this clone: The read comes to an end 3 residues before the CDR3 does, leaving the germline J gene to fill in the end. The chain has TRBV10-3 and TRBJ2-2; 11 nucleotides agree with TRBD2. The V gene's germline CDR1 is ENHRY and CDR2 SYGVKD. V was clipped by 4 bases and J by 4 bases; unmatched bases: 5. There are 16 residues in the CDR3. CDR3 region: CAISGVAGGGTGELFF. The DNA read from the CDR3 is TGTGCCATCAGTGGAGTAGCGGGAGGGGGCACCGGGGAG.

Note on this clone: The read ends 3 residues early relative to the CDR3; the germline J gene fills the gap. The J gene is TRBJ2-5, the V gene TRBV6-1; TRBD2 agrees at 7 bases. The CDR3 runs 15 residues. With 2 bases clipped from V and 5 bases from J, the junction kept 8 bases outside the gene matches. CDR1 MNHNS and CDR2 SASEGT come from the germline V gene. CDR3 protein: CASSEKEAGSETQYF. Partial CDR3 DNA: TGTGCCAGCAGTGAAAAGGAAGCGGGATCGGAGACC.

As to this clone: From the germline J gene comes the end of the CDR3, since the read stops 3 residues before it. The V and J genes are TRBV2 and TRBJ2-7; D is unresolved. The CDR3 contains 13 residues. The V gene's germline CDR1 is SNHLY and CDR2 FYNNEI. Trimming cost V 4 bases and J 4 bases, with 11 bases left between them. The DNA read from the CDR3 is TGTGCCAGCAGTGCCGAGGCCAGGTACGAG. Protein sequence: CASSAEARYE. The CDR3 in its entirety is CASSAEARYEQYF.

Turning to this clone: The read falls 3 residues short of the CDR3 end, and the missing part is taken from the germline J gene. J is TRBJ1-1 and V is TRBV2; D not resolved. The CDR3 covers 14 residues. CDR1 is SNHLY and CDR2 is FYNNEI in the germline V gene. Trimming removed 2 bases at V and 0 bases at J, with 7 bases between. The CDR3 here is CASSELEVNTEAFF. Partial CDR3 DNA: TGTGCCAGCAGTGAACTCGAGGTGAACACTGAA. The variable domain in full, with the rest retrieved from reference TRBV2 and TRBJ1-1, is EPEVTQTPSHQVTQMGQEVILRCVPISNHLYFYWYRQILGQKVEFLVSFYNNEISEKSEIFDDQFSVERPDGSNFTLKIRSTKLEDSAMYFCASSELEVNTEAFFGQGTRLTVV.

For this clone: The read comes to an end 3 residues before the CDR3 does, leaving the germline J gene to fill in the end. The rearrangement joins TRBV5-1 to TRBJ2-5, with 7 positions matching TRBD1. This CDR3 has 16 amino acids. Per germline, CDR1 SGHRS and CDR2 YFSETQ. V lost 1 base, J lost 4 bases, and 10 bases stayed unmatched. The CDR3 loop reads CASSLSGPNRGETQYF. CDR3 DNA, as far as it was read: TGCGCCAGCAGCTTGTCGGGACCAAACAGGGGAGAGACC.

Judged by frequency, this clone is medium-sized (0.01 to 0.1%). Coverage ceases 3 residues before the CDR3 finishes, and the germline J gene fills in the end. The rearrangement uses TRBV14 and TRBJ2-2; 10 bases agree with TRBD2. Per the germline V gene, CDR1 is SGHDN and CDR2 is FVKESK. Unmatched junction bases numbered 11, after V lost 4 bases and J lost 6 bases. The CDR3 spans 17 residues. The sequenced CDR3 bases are TGTGCCAGCAGCCTCAGCGGGAGGGCCATTTTGGCCGGGGAG. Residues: CASSLSGRAILAGE. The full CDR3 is CASSLSGRAILAGELFF.

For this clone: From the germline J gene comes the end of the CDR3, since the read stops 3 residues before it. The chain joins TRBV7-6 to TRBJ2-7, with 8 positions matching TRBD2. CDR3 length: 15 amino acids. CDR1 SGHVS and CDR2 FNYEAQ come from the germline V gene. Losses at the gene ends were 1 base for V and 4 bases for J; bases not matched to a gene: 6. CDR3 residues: CASSLEAGTSYEQYF. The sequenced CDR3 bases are TGTGCCAGCAGCTTAGAAGCCGGGACTAGTTACGAG.

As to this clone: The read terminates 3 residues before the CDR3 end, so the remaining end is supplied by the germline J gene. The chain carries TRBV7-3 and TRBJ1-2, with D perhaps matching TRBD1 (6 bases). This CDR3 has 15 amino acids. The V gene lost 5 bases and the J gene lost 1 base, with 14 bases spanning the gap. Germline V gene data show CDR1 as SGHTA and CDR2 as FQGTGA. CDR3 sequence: CASSPGQGINYGYTF. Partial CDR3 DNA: TGTGCCAGCAGCCCCGGGCAGGGGATTAACTATGGC.

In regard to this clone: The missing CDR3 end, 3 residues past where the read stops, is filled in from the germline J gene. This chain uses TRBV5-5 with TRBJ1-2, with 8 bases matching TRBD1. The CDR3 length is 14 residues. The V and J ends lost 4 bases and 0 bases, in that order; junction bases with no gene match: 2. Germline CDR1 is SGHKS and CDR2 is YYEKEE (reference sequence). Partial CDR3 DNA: TGTGCCAGCAGCCGGGACAGGACTAACTATGGC. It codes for CASSRDRTNYG. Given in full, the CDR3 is CASSRDRTNYGYTF.

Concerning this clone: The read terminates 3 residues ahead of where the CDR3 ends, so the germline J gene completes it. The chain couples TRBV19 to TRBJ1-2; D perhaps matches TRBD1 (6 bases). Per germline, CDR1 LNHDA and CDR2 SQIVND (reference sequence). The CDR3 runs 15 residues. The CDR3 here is CASSLDRSSVRGYTF. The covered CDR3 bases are TGTGCCAGTAGTCTCGACAGGAGCTCCGTTAGGGGC.

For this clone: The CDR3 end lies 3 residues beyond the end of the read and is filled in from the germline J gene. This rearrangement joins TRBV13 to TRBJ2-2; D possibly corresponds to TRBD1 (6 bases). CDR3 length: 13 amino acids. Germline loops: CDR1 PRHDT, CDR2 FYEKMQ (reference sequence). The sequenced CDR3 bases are TGTGCCTCATCCAGGGGTTCAAATGAAAAG. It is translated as CASSRGSNEK. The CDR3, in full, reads CASSRGSNEKLFF.

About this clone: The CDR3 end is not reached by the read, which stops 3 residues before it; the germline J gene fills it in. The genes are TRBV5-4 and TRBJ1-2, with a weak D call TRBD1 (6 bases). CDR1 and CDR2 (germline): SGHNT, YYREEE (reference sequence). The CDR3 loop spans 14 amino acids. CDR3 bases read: TGTGCCAGCAGCTTCTCCAGGGGTGCAAACGGC. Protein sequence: CASSFSRGANG. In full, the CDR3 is CASSFSRGANGYTF.

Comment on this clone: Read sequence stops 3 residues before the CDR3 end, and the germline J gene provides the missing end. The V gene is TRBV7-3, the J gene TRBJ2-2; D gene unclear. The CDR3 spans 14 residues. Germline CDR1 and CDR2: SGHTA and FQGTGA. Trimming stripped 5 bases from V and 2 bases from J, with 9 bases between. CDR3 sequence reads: CASSRLLNTGELFF. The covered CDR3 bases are TGTGCCAGCAGCCGTTTGTTAAACACCGGGGAG.

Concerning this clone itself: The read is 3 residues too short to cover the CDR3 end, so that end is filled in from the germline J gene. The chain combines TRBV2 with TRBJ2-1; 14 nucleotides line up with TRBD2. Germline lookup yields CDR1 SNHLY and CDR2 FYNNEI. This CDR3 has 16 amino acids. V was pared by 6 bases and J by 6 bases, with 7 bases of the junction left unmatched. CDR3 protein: CASRTGLAGGLNEQFF. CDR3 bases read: TGTGCCAGCAGGACCGGACTAGCGGGGGGCCTCAATGAG.

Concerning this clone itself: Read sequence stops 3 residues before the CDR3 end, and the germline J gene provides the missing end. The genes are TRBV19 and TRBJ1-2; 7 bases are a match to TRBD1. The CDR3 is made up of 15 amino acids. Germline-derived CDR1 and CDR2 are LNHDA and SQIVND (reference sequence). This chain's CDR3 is CASSETGDGTYDYTF. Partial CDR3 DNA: TGTGCCAGTAGTGAAACAGGGGACGGAACCTACGAC.

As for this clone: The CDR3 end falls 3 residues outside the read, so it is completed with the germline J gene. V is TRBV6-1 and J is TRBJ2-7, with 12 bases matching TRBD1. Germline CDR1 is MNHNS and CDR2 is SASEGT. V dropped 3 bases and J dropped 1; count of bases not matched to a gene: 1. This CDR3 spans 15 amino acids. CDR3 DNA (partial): TGTGCCAGCAGTGAGGGACAGGGGGCGTCCTACGAG. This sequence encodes CASSEGQGASYE. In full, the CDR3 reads CASSEGQGASYEQYF.

The chain's CDR3 is CATSRAVSYEQYF. The CDR3 bases that were read are TGTGCCACCAGCAGAGCAGTCTCCTACGAG. The chain carries TRBV15 and TRBJ2-7; no firm D call. The read finishes 3 residues shy of the CDR3 end, and the germline J gene is used to complete it. Germline V gives CDR1 LNHNV, CDR2 YYDKDF (reference sequence). V lost 1 base, J lost 0 bases, and 4 bases lay in between. This CDR3 is built from 13 residues.